This T cell receptor beta chain was captured by sequencing in a study of blood T cell repertoires in COVID-19. In the study overall: The origin of the acute and convalescent COVID-19 samples was the United States, Italy and Spain. Sample material is recorded as cDNA or gDNA derived from T cells, B-cell-depleted T cells, or PBMCs.

In the original workflow: Cell counts per sample came from amplifying reference gene primers. Only in-frame clones appear in the TCRdb table, and some are missing; sequencing was by immunoSEQ multiplex PCR. V, J and clone size derive from that table, while D and trimming were established from the DNA sequence. The sample includes 65,000 to 90,000 clones, 83% of them seen just once. This CDR3 has 17 residues. In germline, CDR1 is MNHEY, CDR2 SVGEGT. The V and J ends lost 4 bases and 4 bases, in that order; junction bases with no gene match: 12. Material for sequencing was peripheral blood. The chain is built from TRBV6-2 or TRBV6-3 and TRBJ2-3; TRBD2 agrees at 9 bases. The clonotype originates from a woman aged 80 or over with acute or convalescent COVID-19. The DNA of the CDR3 is TGTGCCAGCAGTTTGGAGTCGGTTAGCGGGAGCTCAGATACGCAGTATTTT. This codes for CASSLESVSGSSDTQYF.